Listed below are T cell receptor beta chains from one sample, sequenced in a study of cytomegalovirus exposure and HLA in healthy donors. Measured with immunoSEQ multiplex PCR; TCRdb has only the in-frame clones, and not every one. The sample holds 100,000 to 150,000 clones, 81% seen once. Sample: PBMCs. All receptors come from a man in his late teens or twenties in good health and CMV-seronegative. Both conserved end residues are part of each CDR3. Fields, in order: V gene, clone size, D gene, CDR3 length, J gene, CDR3 DNA, CDR3 protein. D genes are given only for firm matches. The listing skips clone size in some rows; elsewhere it reads once, few, many or a size class.

V: TRBV27
size: -
D: -
length: 13
J: TRBJ1-5
DNA: TGTGCCAGCAGTTTCACAAACCGTCAGCCCCAGCATTTT
CDR3: CASSFTNRQPQHF

V: TRBV9
size: -
D: TRBD1
length: 13
J: TRBJ2-7
DNA: TGTGCCAGCAGCCGGGACAGGTCTGCACGCGGGTACTTC
CDR3: CASSRDRSARGYF

V: TRBV4-1
size: -
D: TRBD2
length: 17
J: TRBJ2-1
DNA: TGCGCCAGCAGCCAAGAGGGCCTAGCGGGGGCTAACAATGAGCAGTTCTTC
CDR3: CASSQEGLAGANNEQFF

V: TRBV29-1
size: once
D: TRBD1
length: 13
J: TRBJ1-2
DNA: TGCAGCGTTGTTCGACAGGGGATCTATGGCTACACCTTC
CDR3: CSVVRQGIYGYTF

V: TRBV10-1
size: -
D: TRBD1
length: 14
J: TRBJ1-4
DNA: TGCGCCAGCAGTACCGACAGGGGAGGCGAAAAACTGTTTTTT
CDR3: CASSTDRGGEKLFF

V: TRBV28
size: -
D: TRBD1
length: 14
J: TRBJ1-2
DNA: TGTGCCAGCGGAATAGGACAGGGGGCCGGTGGCTACACCTTC
CDR3: CASGIGQGAGGYTF

V: TRBV6-1
size: -
D: -
length: 11
J: TRBJ1-4
DNA: TGTGCCAGCAGTGATGTAGTTGAACTGTTTTTT
CDR3: CASSDVVELFF

V: TRBV30
size: once
D: -
length: 12
J: TRBJ1-1
DNA: TGTGCCTGGCAGGGTAGGGGCACTGAAGCTTTCTTT
CDR3: CAWQGRGTEAFF

V: TRBV7-8
size: -
D: TRBD1
length: 16
J: TRBJ1-2
DNA: TGTGCCAGCAGCTTAGCGCGGACAGGCGTTAACTATGGCTACACCTTC
CDR3: CASSLARTGVNYGYTF

V: TRBV4-3
size: few
D: -
length: 16
J: TRBJ1-1
DNA: TGCGCCAGCAGCCAAGAGGTCGGAGGGGGGGCATCTGAAGCTTTCTTT
CDR3: CASSQEVGGGASEAFF

V: TRBV27
size: -
D: TRBD1
length: 16
J: TRBJ1-5
DNA: TGTGCCAGCAGTTCCCTCCGACAGGGGCCCGATCAGCCCCAGCATTTT
CDR3: CASSSLRQGPDQPQHF

V: TRBV5-1
size: -
D: -
length: 14
J: TRBJ1-4
DNA: TGCGCCAGCAGCTGGGACTTAAGCGGTGAAAAACTGTTTTTT
CDR3: CASSWDLSGEKLFF

V: TRBV11-3
size: -
D: -
length: 14
J: TRBJ1-1
DNA: TGTGCCAGCAGCCCTCGGGGGGGCAGCACTGAAGCTTTCTTT
CDR3: CASSPRGGSTEAFF

V: TRBV5-6
size: -
D: TRBD2
length: 14
J: TRBJ2-1
DNA: TGTGCCAGCAGCAGCGGGGGGCCGTACAATGAGCAGTTCTTC
CDR3: CASSSGGPYNEQFF

V: TRBV7-2
size: -
D: TRBD1
length: 15
J: TRBJ2-3
DNA: TGTGCCAGCAGCTTAGGAGACAGGGGGCGAGATACGCAGTATTTT
CDR3: CASSLGDRGRDTQYF

V: TRBV27
size: -
D: -
length: 17
J: TRBJ1-6
DNA: TGTGCCAGCAGTTTACAGGCACCGAGCTCCTATAATTCACCCCTCCACTTT
CDR3: CASSLQAPSSYNSPLHF

V: TRBV28
size: few
D: TRBD1
length: 16
J: TRBJ1-1
DNA: TGTGCCAGCAGTACCTCACAGGGGGTTGGGAACACTGAAGCTTTCTTT
CDR3: CASSTSQGVGNTEAFF

V: TRBV25-1
size: few
D: -
length: 12
J: TRBJ1-5
DNA: TGTGCCAGCAGCAAGGGGAATCAGCCCCAGCATTTT
CDR3: CASSKGNQPQHF

V: TRBV5-1
size: -
D: -
length: 13
J: TRBJ2-7
DNA: TGCGCCAGCAGCTTGGGACAGAACTACGAGCAGTACTTC
CDR3: CASSLGQNYEQYF

V: TRBV7-2
size: once
D: -
length: 14
J: TRBJ2-4
DNA: TGTGCCAGCAGCTTAGCTGGGGGCGCAAACATTCAGTACTTC
CDR3: CASSLAGGANIQYF

V: TRBV28
size: -
D: TRBD1
length: 13
J: TRBJ1-5
DNA: TGTGCCACCTCGGGACAGACATATCAGCCCCAGCATTTT
CDR3: CATSGQTYQPQHF

V: TRBV6-6
size: -
D: -
length: 16
J: TRBJ1-4
DNA: TGTGCCAGCAGTTACCTAGACAGTGCAACTAATGAAAAACTGTTTTTT
CDR3: CASSYLDSATNEKLFF

V: TRBV15
size: -
D: TRBD1
length: 16
J: TRBJ1-5
DNA: TGTGCCACCAGCAGAGCAGGGACAGTTGTCAATCAGCCCCAGCATTTT
CDR3: CATSRAGTVVNQPQHF

V: TRBV10-3
size: once
D: -
length: 13
J: TRBJ2-3
DNA: TGTGCCACGCGAGGTGCTAGCACAGATACGCAGTATTTT
CDR3: CATRGASTDTQYF

V: TRBV19
size: -
D: TRBD1
length: 14
J: TRBJ1-1
DNA: TGTGCCAGTACCTCTAGGACAGGGGGCACTGAAGCTTTCTTT
CDR3: CASTSRTGGTEAFF

V: TRBV6-5
size: -
D: TRBD2
length: 16
J: TRBJ2-5
DNA: TGTGCCAGCAGTTACTCGCGAGCGGGGGGCCAAGAGACCCAGTACTTC
CDR3: CASSYSRAGGQETQYF

V: TRBV9
size: -
D: TRBD2
length: 15
J: TRBJ2-2
DNA: TGTGCCAGTAAAAGCGGGGGATCAAACACCGGGGAGCTGTTTTTT
CDR3: CASKSGGSNTGELFF

V: TRBV28
size: -
D: -
length: 17
J: TRBJ1-2
DNA: TGTGCCAGCAGTTTCATGGGAGCAGGCCAGGCTCTTCATGGCTACACCTTC
CDR3: CASSFMGAGQALHGYTF

V: TRBV9
size: -
D: TRBD2
length: 18
J: TRBJ2-1
DNA: TGTGCCAGCAGCGTAAATCGGGGGGGTCAAAGCTCCTACAATGAGCAGTTCTTC
CDR3: CASSVNRGGQSSYNEQFF

V: TRBV6-6
size: -
D: TRBD1
length: 15
J: TRBJ2-7
DNA: TGTGCCAGCAGTTACTCATCACAGGGGTCCTACGAGCAGTACTTC
CDR3: CASSYSSQGSYEQYF

V: TRBV6-4
size: few
D: -
length: 15
J: TRBJ2-3
DNA: TGTGCCAGCAGTCCCAAGGCGGGGGCCGCAGATACGCAGTATTTT
CDR3: CASSPKAGAADTQYF

V: TRBV27
size: once
D: -
length: 15
J: TRBJ2-7
DNA: TGTGCCAGCAGTTCGGACTATACTCCGACGTACGAGCAGTACTTC
CDR3: CASSSDYTPTYEQYF

V: TRBV27
size: few
D: -
length: 12
J: TRBJ1-4
DNA: TGTGCCAGCGCGGGGGGGGCAGAAAAACTGTTTTTT
CDR3: CASAGGAEKLFF

V: TRBV7-9
size: -
D: TRBD2
length: 16
J: TRBJ2-3
DNA: TGTGCCAGCAGATCCGGACTAGCGGGGGGCCCTGATACGCAGTATTTT
CDR3: CASRSGLAGGPDTQYF

V: TRBV27
size: few
D: -
length: 14
J: TRBJ1-2
DNA: TGTGCCAGCAGCCCCCGTGGGAGTAACTATGGCTACACCTTC
CDR3: CASSPRGSNYGYTF

V: TRBV19
size: -
D: -
length: 13
J: TRBJ2-7
DNA: TGTGCCAGTAGTACGGGGACTTCCTACGAGCAGTACTTC
CDR3: CASSTGTSYEQYF

V: TRBV5-1
size: -
D: -
length: 13
J: TRBJ1-1
DNA: TGCGCCAGCAGCTTGACAGGGAACACTGAAGCTTTCTTT
CDR3: CASSLTGNTEAFF

V: TRBV7-8
size: -
D: TRBD1
length: 16
J: TRBJ2-7
DNA: TGTGCCAGCAGCTTACGCGAGGGGGCTAGCTCCTACGAGCAGTACTTC
CDR3: CASSLREGASSYEQYF

V: TRBV7-7
size: -
D: -
length: 17
J: TRBJ2-3
DNA: TGTGCCAGCAGCTTAGGTCAGCCAGGGTCTAGCACAGATACGCAGTATTTT
CDR3: CASSLGQPGSSTDTQYF

V: TRBV12-5
size: -
D: TRBD1
length: 13
J: TRBJ1-5
DNA: TGTGCTAGCGGACAGGGGGTAAATCAGCCCCAGCATTTT
CDR3: CASGQGVNQPQHF

V: TRBV6-1
size: -
D: -
length: 12
J: TRBJ2-4
DNA: TGTGCCAGCAGTGAACTGGAGCAGATTCAGTACTTC
CDR3: CASSELEQIQYF

V: TRBV4-3
size: -
D: TRBD1
length: 16
J: TRBJ1-1
DNA: TGCGCCAGCAGCCAAGATGGAGGAAGACAGGGGACTGAAGCTTTCTTT
CDR3: CASSQDGGRQGTEAFF

V: TRBV7-2
size: -
D: TRBD2
length: 15
J: TRBJ2-5
DNA: TGTGCCAGCAGCCCTCTAGCGGGGGGCCAAGAGACCCAGTACTTC
CDR3: CASSPLAGGQETQYF

V: TRBV6-6
size: -
D: -
length: 14
J: TRBJ1-6
DNA: TGTGCCAGCAACATAATGGACTCCCGGTTCACCCTCCACTTT
CDR3: CASNIMDSRFTLHF

V: TRBV10-2
size: -
D: TRBD1
length: 17
J: TRBJ1-5
DNA: TGCGCCAGCACCGAAGGTCCAGGGGGATTTGGCAATCAGCCCCAGCATTTT
CDR3: CASTEGPGGFGNQPQHF

V: TRBV11-2
size: -
D: TRBD2
length: 17
J: TRBJ2-1
DNA: TGTGCCAGCAGCTTAGATCCCCCTGCTAGCGGGGGCCATGAGCAGTTCTTC
CDR3: CASSLDPPASGGHEQFF

V: TRBV27
size: -
D: -
length: 18
J: TRBJ1-5
DNA: TGTGCCAGCAGTTTACTAGGGGCGAAGGGGTATAGCAATCAGCCCCAGCATTTT
CDR3: CASSLLGAKGYSNQPQHF

V: TRBV7-9
size: -
D: -
length: 12
J: TRBJ1-2
DNA: TGTGCCAGCAGAGGGGATTCCTGGGGCTACACCTTC
CDR3: CASRGDSWGYTF